These 11 T cell receptor beta chains came from one sample sequenced in a study of cytomegalovirus exposure and HLA in healthy donors. Measured with immunoSEQ multiplex PCR; TCRdb has only the in-frame clones, and not every one. The sample yields 100,000 to 150,000 clones, approximately 89% seen once. What was sequenced was PBMCs. These receptors were obtained from a woman aged 18-30 years in good health and CMV-seronegative.

V is TRBV4-2 and J is TRBJ2-7; 8 bases are shared with TRBD2. The V gene's germline CDR1 is LGHNA and CDR2 YNFKEQ. After removal of 0 bases from V and 4 bases from J, the junction contained 14 bases not matched to a gene. CDR3 length: 18 amino acids. CDR3 residues: CASSQESGGLAGFYEQYF. In DNA, the CDR3 is TGTGCCAGCAGCCAAGAAAGTGGCGGGCTAGCGGGTTTTTACGAGCAGTACTTC.

The chain links TRBV7-2 to TRBJ2-7; D is uncertain. The CDR3 consists of 15 residues. Trimming pared 3 bases from V and 2 bases from J, leaving 14 bases between. Germline CDR1 SGHTA, CDR2 FQGNSA. The CDR3 loop is CASSFDHQATYEQYF. The CDR3 region has the DNA TGTGCCAGCAGCTTCGACCATCAGGCGACCTACGAGCAGTACTTC.

The V gene is TRBV28, the J gene TRBJ1-2, with TRBD1 as a possible D gene (5 bases). CDR3 length: 14 residues. Germline CDR1 and CDR2: MDHEN and SYDVKM. V lost 6 bases and J lost 4, with 15 bases in between. The CDR3 coding sequence is TGTGCCAGCAGACGTACATCCGGGGGCTATGGCTACACCTTC. Amino acid sequence: CASRRTSGGYGYTF.

The V gene is TRBV7-6, the J gene TRBJ1-1; weak D call: TRBD1 (6 bases). Trimming removed 0 bases at V and 4 bases at J, with 9 bases between. The CDR3 runs to 14 residues. Germline assignment: CDR1 SGHVS and CDR2 FNYEAQ. The CDR3 protein is CASSLAQGSTEAFF. The CDR3 DNA follows: TGTGCCAGCAGCTTAGCGCAGGGGAGCACTGAAGCTTTCTTT.

V and J are TRBV25-1 and TRBJ2-3; 7 positions agree with TRBD2. Germline lookup yields CDR1 MGHDK and CDR2 SYGVNS. The junction had 5 bases not matched to a gene; V was cut back by 4 bases and J by 1 base. This CDR3 has 15 amino acids. CDR3 in amino acids: CASSVASGRTDTQYF. CDR3 DNA: TGTGCCAGCAGTGTTGCTAGCGGTCGCACAGATACGCAGTATTTT.

This chain's CDR3 is CASSPADRVRETQYF. The CDR3 DNA is TGTGCCAGCTCACCCGCGGACAGGGTACGGGAGACCCAGTACTTC. This chain links TRBV18 with TRBJ2-5; 8 bases are a match to TRBD1. Trimming at V came to 3 bases and at J to 5 bases, leaving 8 bases not matched to a gene. CDR1 and CDR2 (germline): KGHSH, LQKENI. CDR3 size: 15 residues.

The chain employs TRBV28 and TRBJ2-7, with TRBD1 as a possible D gene (5 bases). CDR1 and CDR2 from the germline V gene are MDHEN and SYDVKM. V lost 6 bases to trimming and J lost 3 bases, with 12 bases between them. This CDR3 contains 13 residues. The CDR3 region has the DNA TGTGCCAGCAGCAAGGACGGACACTACGAGCAGTACGTC. Residues: CASSKDGHYEQYV.

The chain employs TRBV30 and TRBJ2-5; 9 bases agree with TRBD1. The V gene end was trimmed by 2 bases and the J gene end by 6 bases; junction bases not matched to a gene: 4. Germline V gene lookup returns CDR1 GTSNPN and CDR2 SVGIG (reference sequence). The CDR3 is 13 amino acids. CDR3 region: CAWSLTGGQTQYF. CDR3 DNA sequence: TGTGCCTGGAGTTTGACAGGGGGGCAGACCCAGTACTTC.

The gene calls are TRBV9 and TRBJ2-1; the match to TRBD2 covers 13 bases. CDR3 length: 16 amino acids. CDR1 is SGDLS and CDR2 is YYNGEE in the germline V gene. After removal of 4 bases from V and 7 bases from J, the junction contained 8 bases not matched to a gene. In DNA form, the CDR3 reads TGTGCCAGCAGCCCCACAGGACTAGCGGGAGTAAATGAGCAGTTCTTC. Translation gives CASSPTGLAGVNEQFF.

The V call is TRBV7-8, the J call TRBJ2-2; D not resolved. V was clipped by 6 bases and J by 6 bases, with 17 bases between them. CDR3 length: 15 amino acids. Germline V gene data show CDR1 as SGHVS and CDR2 as FQNEAQ. For the CDR3, the DNA is TGTGCCAGCAGAGTCAGTAGTGTTCGGGCCGGGGAGCTGTTTTTT. The encoded protein is CASRVSSVRAGELFF. The full variable domain, its missing parts supplied by reference TRBV7-8 and TRBJ2-2, is GAGVSQSPRYKVAKRGQDVALRCDPISGHVSLFWYQQALGQGPEFLTYFQNEAQLDKSGLPSDRFFAERPEGSVSTLKIQRTQQEDSAVYLCASRVSSVRAGELFFGEGSRLTVL.

This sequence joins TRBV14 and TRBJ1-1, with D unclear. This CDR3 comprises 12 residues. V shed 4 bases and J shed 3 bases, with 6 bases lying between them. CDR1 SGHDN and CDR2 FVKESK come from the germline V gene. The DNA of the CDR3 is TGTGCCAGCAGCCTCGTAGACACTGAAGCTTTCTTT. This encodes CASSLVDTEAFF.